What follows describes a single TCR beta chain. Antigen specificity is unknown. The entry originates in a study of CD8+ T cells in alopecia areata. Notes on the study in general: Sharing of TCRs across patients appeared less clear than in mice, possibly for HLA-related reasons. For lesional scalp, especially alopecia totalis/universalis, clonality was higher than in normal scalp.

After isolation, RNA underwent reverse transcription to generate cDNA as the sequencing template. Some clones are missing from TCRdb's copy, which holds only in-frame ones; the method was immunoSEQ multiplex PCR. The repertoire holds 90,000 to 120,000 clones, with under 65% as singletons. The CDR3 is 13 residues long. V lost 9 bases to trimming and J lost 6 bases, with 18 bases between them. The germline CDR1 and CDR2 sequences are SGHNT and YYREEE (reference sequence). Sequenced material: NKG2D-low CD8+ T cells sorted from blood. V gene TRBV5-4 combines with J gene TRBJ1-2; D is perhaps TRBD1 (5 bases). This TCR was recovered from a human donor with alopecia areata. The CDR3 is CATEGPNEDGYTF. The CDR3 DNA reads TGTGCCACCGAGGGACCGAACGAGGATGGCTACACCTTC.